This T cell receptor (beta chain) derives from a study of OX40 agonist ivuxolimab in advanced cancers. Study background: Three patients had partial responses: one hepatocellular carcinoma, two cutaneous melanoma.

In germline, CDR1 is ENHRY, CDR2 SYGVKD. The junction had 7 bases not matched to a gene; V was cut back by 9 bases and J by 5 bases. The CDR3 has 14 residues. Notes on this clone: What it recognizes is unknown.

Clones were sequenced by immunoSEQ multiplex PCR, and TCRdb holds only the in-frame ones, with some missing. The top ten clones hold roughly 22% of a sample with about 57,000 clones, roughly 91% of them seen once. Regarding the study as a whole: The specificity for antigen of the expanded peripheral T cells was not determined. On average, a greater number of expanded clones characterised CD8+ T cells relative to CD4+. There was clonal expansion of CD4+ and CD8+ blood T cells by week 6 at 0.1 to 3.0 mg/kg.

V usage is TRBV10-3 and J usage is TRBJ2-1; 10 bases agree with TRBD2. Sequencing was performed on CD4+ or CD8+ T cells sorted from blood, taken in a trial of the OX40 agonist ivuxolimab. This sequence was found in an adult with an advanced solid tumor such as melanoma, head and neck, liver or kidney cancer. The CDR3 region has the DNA TGTGCCATTCCTTCTAGCGGGAGCAACAATGAGCAGTTCTTC. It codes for CAIPSSGSNNEQFF.